A selection of T cell receptor beta chains follows, all from one sample in a study of T cell responses to AZD1222 COVID-19 vaccine. Assay used: immunoSEQ multiplex PCR; TCRdb lists only in-frame clones, some missing. In the table there are some 31,000 clones, over 75% of which are singletons. The material was peripheral blood, obtained 28 days after the second AZD1222 dose. These receptors came from an adult who received the AZD1222 COVID-19 vaccine. Both conserved end residues are part of each CDR3. A D gene is named only where the DNA matches it firmly. For some rows the clone size is stated as once, few or many, or as a class when expanded; others skip it.

D gene,V gene,clone size,J gene,CDR3 protein,CDR3 DNA
NA,TRBV10-3,NA,TRBJ1-2,CAISESAGVYGYTF,TGTGCCATCAGTGAGTCGGCAGGGGTCTATGGCTACACCTTC
NA,TRBV29-1,NA,TRBJ1-2,CSVDDSPLGGYTF,TGCAGCGTTGATGACAGCCCCCTGGGTGGCTACACCTTC
TRBD2,TRBV9,NA,TRBJ2-1,CASSYSGGALIGEQFF,TGTGCCAGCAGCTATAGCGGGGGGGCTCTTATCGGTGAGCAGTTCTTC
NA,TRBV7-9,NA,TRBJ1-2,CASSLAPGAQGYTF,TGTGCCAGCAGCTTAGCCCCGGGGGCGCAGGGCTACACCTTC
NA,TRBV18,NA,TRBJ2-7,CASSPSVSGMGEQYF,TGTGCCAGCTCACCTTCGGTTTCAGGAATGGGAGAGCAGTACTTC
TRBD2,TRBV18,once,TRBJ2-3,CASAALAGSDTQYF,TGTGCCAGCGCAGCGCTAGCGGGGTCAGATACGCAGTATTTT
NA,TRBV5-8,once,TRBJ2-2,CASSSAWGTGELFF,TGTGCCAGCAGCTCTGCTTGGGGAACCGGGGAGCTGTTTTTT
NA,TRBV9,NA,TRBJ2-2,CASSVASQGGTGELFF,TGTGCCAGCAGCGTAGCTAGCCAGGGGGGTACCGGGGAGCTGTTTTTT
NA,TRBV7-2,NA,TRBJ1-4,CASSLEFTNEKLFF,TGTGCCAGCAGCTTAGAGTTTACTAATGAAAAACTGTTTTTT
TRBD1,TRBV2,NA,TRBJ1-5,CASSFQGAGNQPQHF,TGTGCCAGCAGTTTCCAGGGGGCTGGCAATCAGCCCCAGCATTTT
TRBD1,TRBV6-5,NA,TRBJ1-2,CASSTPGQRDGYTF,TGTGCCAGCAGTACGCCGGGACAGCGGGATGGCTACACCTTC
NA,TRBV10-3,NA,TRBJ1-1,CAIATQNTEAFF,TGTGCCATCGCAACTCAGAACACTGAAGCTTTCTTT
TRBD1,TRBV12-3/TRBV12-4,once,TRBJ1-2,CASRQGVNYGYTF,TGTGCCAGCAGGCAGGGGGTAAACTATGGCTACACCTTC